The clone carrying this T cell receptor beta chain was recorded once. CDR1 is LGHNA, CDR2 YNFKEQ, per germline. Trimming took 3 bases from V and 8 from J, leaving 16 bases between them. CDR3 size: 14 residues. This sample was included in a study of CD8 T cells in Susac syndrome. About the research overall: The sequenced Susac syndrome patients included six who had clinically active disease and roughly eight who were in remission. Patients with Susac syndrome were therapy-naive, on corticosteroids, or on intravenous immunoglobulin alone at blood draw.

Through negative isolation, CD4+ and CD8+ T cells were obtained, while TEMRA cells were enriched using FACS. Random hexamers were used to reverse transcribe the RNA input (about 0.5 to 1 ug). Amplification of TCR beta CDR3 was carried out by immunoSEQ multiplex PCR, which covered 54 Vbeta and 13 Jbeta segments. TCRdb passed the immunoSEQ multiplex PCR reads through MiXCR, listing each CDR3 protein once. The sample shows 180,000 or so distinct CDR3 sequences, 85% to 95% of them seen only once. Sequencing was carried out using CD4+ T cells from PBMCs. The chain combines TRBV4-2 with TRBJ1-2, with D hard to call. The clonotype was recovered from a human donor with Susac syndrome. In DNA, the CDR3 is TGTGCCAGCAGCCAGGGTTCCGGTTGGAGCGGCTACACCTTC. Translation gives CASSQGSGWSGYTF.